This T cell receptor (beta chain) was documented in a study of blood T cell repertoires in COVID-19. The CDR3 covers 15 residues. V lost 5 bases and J lost 6; bases outside the gene matches: 10. Germline V gene data show CDR1 as KGHDR and CDR2 as SFDVKD. This clone has a handful of counts. Profiled with immunoSEQ multiplex PCR; TCRdb holds only in-frame clones, not every one. The data hold under 75,000 clones, with more than 60% observed a single time. The sample taken for sequencing was peripheral blood. The V gene is TRBV24-1, the J gene TRBJ2-3; 7 nucleotides line up with TRBD2. The TCR sequence derives from a man aged 60 to 75 with acute or convalescent COVID-19. CDR3 in DNA: TGTGCCACCAGTGGGACTAGTCTCTCGGCGGATACGCAGTATTTT. It translates to CATSGTSLSADTQYF.